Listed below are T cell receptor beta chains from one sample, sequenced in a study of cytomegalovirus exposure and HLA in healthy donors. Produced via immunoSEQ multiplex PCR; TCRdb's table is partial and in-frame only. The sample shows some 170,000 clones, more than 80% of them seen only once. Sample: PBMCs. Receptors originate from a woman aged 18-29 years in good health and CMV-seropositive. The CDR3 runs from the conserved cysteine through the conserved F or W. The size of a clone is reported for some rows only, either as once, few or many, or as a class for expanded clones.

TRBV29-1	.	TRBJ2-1	CSVVQTPSYNEQFF
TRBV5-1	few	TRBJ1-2	CASSLTTGSYGYTF
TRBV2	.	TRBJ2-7	CASRGIGPYEQYF
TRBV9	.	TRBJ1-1	CASSVQGGQAFF
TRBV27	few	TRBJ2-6	CASSHDTGYAGANVLTF
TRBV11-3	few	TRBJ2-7	CASSPTGGSDEQYF
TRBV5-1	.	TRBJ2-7	CASSLAPGGYEQYF
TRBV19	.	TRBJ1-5	CASSDSPVLYQPQHF
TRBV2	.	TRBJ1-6	CASSEGRDSPLHF
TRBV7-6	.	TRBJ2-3	CASSPQSGGGVTDTQYF
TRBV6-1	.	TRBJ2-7	CASSDGQGAGEQYF
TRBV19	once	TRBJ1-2	CASSIQGALSGGYTF
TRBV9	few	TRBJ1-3	CASSAGPDRSDTIYF
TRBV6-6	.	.	CASRTGQFFYEQYF
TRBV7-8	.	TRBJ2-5	CASSLNGRGNQETQYF
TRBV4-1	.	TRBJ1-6	CASSPAAVSPLHF
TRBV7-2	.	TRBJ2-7	CASRRAGGHSYEQYF
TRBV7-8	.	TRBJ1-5	CASSLGGGAPNQPQHF
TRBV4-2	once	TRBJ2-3	CASSQAPAAGGRGDTQYF
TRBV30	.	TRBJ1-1	CAWSVFGGVSLEAFF
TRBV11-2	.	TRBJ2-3	CASSLLVSIDTQYF
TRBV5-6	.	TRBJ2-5	CASSYTSVGETQYF